The 15 T cell receptor beta chains below come from one sample, sequenced in a study of shared clonotypes between healthy human individuals. The data were produced by immunoSEQ multiplex PCR, yet TCRdb's version contains in-frame clones alone and is incomplete. The sample yields over a million clones, approximately 98.5% seen once. Sample: naive CD4+ T cells sorted from blood. Subset described: CD45RA+ positively selected. Every receptor here comes from a man aged 25-45 years in good health.

The chain joins TRBV5-1 to TRBJ2-3; D may correspond to TRBD1 or TRBD2 (6 bases each). The CDR3 sequence is 14 residues long. CDR1 is SGHRS and CDR2 is YFSETQ in the germline V gene. V shed 0 bases and J shed 4 bases, with 9 bases lying between them. The CDR3 sequence is CASSLEGEADTQYF. CDR3 DNA sequence: TGCGCCAGCAGCTTGGAGGGGGAGGCAGATACGCAGTATTTT. Supplemented by reference TRBV5-1 and TRBJ2-3, the full variable domain reads KAGVTQTPRYLIKTRGQQVTLSCSPISGHRSVSWYQQTPGQGLQFLFEYFSETQRNKGNFPGRFSGRQFSNSRSEMNVSTLELGDSALYLCASSLEGEADTQYFGPGTRLTVL.

The gene calls are TRBV28 and TRBJ1-3; D gene unclear. The V end lost 11 bases, the J end lost 0 bases, and 14 bases lay between the germline ends. The germline gives CDR1 MDHEN, CDR2 SYDVKM. The CDR3 has 14 residues. CDR3 coding DNA: TGTGCCGGTTCCTCCCCAGGCTCTGGAAACACCATATATTTT. Translation gives CAGSSPGSGNTIYF. The entire variable domain, with the rest obtained from reference TRBV28 and TRBJ1-3, is as follows: DVKVTQSSRYLVKRTGEKVFLECVQDMDHENMFWYRQDPGLGLRLIYFSYDVKMKEKGDIPEGYSVSREKKERFSLILESASTNQTSMYLCAGSSPGSGNTIYFGEGSWLTVV.

This chain links TRBV7-9 with TRBJ2-3; 7 nucleotides align to TRBD2. With 5 bases clipped from V and 1 base from J, the junction kept 15 bases outside the gene matches. CDR1 is SEHNR, CDR2 FQNEAQ, per germline (reference sequence). This CDR3 comprises 18 residues. CDR3 in amino acids: CASSRGGVAGVGTDTQYF. DNA for the CDR3: TGTGCCAGCAGCCGCGGGGGAGTTGCGGGAGTAGGCACAGATACGCAGTATTTT.

The chain uses TRBV27 and TRBJ2-1, with D tentatively TRBD2 (6 bases). The CDR3 is 15 amino acids. V was pared by 7 bases and J by 0 bases, with 13 bases between. Germline V CDR1 and CDR2: MNHEY, SMNVEV (reference sequence). CDR3 in DNA: TGTGCCAGCACCCGGGGGTCTAGCTCCTACAATGAGCAGTTCTTC. Translation gives CASTRGSSSYNEQFF.

This chain joins TRBV28 and TRBJ2-7; 14 nucleotides align to TRBD2. The CDR3 contains 17 residues. Germline CDR1 MDHEN, CDR2 SYDVKM. V lost 5 bases to trimming and J lost 1 base; unmatched junction nucleotides: 7. CDR3 DNA: TGTGCCAGCAGTGCGGGACTAGCGGGAGATGGTTCCTACGAGCAGTACTTC. Protein sequence: CASSAGLAGDGSYEQYF.

V is TRBV1 and J is TRBJ2-1; the DNA was not compared with TRBD2, the D call given in the table. TRBV1 counts as a pseudogene. This CDR3 contains 12 residues. CDR3: CTSSQDLAGQFF. The CDR3 DNA sequence: TGCACCAGCAGCCAAGACCTAGCGGGACAGTTCTTC.

V usage is TRBV15 and J usage is TRBJ2-1, with D tentatively TRBD1 or TRBD2 (5 bases each). Deletions cut 0 bases from V and 8 bases from J, with 11 bases between. Germline CDR1 reads LNHNV; CDR2 reads YYDKDF (reference sequence). The CDR3 loop spans 14 amino acids. In DNA, the CDR3 is TGTGCCACCAGCAGAGAGGGGGAACGGTATGAGCAGTTCTTC. It translates to CATSREGERYEQFF.

J is TRBJ1-4 and V is TRBV7-2, with D perhaps matching TRBD1 (6 bases). Between the trimmed V and J ends, which lost 3 bases and 10 bases, there was a span of 12 bases. Germline V gene data show CDR1 as SGHTA and CDR2 as FQGNSA. The CDR3 runs 13 residues. The CDR3 region is CASSLDSWGKLFF. CDR3 sequence (DNA): TGTGCCAGCAGCTTGGACAGTTGGGGAAAACTGTTTTTT.

The chain links TRBV5-5 to TRBJ2-2; maybe TRBD1 (6 bases). With 2 bases removed from V and 2 bases from J, the gap between germline ends came to 10 bases. Germline CDR1 SGHKS, CDR2 YYEKEE (reference sequence). This CDR3 contains 15 residues. The CDR3 DNA reads as TGTGCCAGCAGCTTCGGACAGATAAACACCGGGGAGCTGTTTTTT. This encodes CASSFGQINTGELFF.

CDR3 sequence: CASSQGRSNEKLFF. CDR3 bases: TGTGCCAGCTCACAGGGACGGTCTAATGAAAAACTGTTTTTT. The gene calls are TRBV18 and TRBJ1-4, with a weak D call TRBD1 (5 bases). This CDR3 comprises 14 residues. Trimming pared 4 bases from V and 3 bases from J, leaving 9 bases between. Germline CDR1 reads KGHSH; CDR2 reads LQKENI.

The V call is TRBV7-9, the J call TRBJ2-1; a possible D gene is TRBD2 (5 bases). The CDR3 loop spans 15 amino acids. The germline V gene has CDR1 SEHNR and CDR2 FQNEAQ (reference sequence). The V gene lost 5 bases and the J gene lost 2 bases, with 13 bases spanning the gap. The CDR3 here is CASSPGILTYNEQFF. In nucleotides, the CDR3 is TGTGCCAGCAGCCCCGGGATCCTAACCTACAATGAGCAGTTCTTC.

The CDR3 nucleotides are TGTGCCAGCTCCCTTTTGTTGACCGGGGAGCTGTTTTTT. It codes for CASSLLLTGELFF. The chain has TRBV27 and TRBJ2-2; D gene uncertain. Germline values: CDR1 MNHEY, CDR2 SMNVEV (reference sequence). The CDR3 is made up of 13 amino acids. Trimming pared 8 bases from V and 5 bases from J, leaving 12 bases between.

This clone appeared a single time. This sequence joins TRBV23-1 and TRBJ1-5; 8 positions agree with TRBD1. TRBV23-1 is assigned to the ORF class and has an uncertain function. This CDR3 is built from 13 residues. Trimming took 6 bases from V and 7 from J; bases not matched to a gene: 5. The CDR3 region is CASSPRQGQPQHF. CDR3 nucleotides: TGCGCCAGCAGCCCCCGACAGGGGCAGCCCCAGCATTTT.

The chain uses TRBV10-2 and TRBJ1-2; D call uncertain. V shed 6 bases and J shed 3 bases, with 8 bases lying between them. The germline V gene encodes CDR1 WSHSY and CDR2 SAAADI. The CDR3 contains 12 residues. This chain's CDR3 is CASRTSDYGYTF. The DNA for the CDR3 is TGCGCCAGCAGGACAAGCGACTATGGCTACACCTTC.

The chain joins TRBV5-8 to TRBJ2-1, with a possible D match to TRBD2 (7 bases). The CDR3 loop spans 15 amino acids. The germline CDR1 and CDR2 sequences are SGHTS and YDEGEE. Trimming shortened V by 4 bases and J by 10 bases, and 21 bases separated the two germline ends. The CDR3 DNA follows: TGTGCCAGCAGCCCCGACTGGCGGGGGCCGGGAGAGCAGTTCTTC. Its protein is CASSPDWRGPGEQFF.